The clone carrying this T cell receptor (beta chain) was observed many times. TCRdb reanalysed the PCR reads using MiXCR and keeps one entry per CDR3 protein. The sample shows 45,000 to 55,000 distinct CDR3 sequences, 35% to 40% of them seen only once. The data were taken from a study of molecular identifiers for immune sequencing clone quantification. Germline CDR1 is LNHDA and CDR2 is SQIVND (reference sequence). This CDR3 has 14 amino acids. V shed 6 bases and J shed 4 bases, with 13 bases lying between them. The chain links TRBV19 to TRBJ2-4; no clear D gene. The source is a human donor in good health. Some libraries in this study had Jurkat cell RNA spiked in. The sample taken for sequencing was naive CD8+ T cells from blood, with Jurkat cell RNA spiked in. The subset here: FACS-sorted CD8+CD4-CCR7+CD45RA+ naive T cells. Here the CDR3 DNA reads TGTGCCAGTAGCGCCGGCACCTCGAAAAACATTCAGTACTTC. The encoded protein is CASSAGTSKNIQYF.